This T cell receptor beta chain emerged from a study of CD8 T cells in Susac syndrome. J gave up 3 bases and V 6 bases, and 5 bases lay outside the gene matches. This CDR3 has 13 residues. Per germline, CDR1 SEHNR and CDR2 FQNEAQ (reference sequence). Reverse transcription of about 0.45 to 1 ug RNA was carried out with random hexamers. Amplification of TCR beta CDR3 spanned 54 Vbeta and 13 Jbeta via immunoSEQ multiplex PCR. A single record per CDR3 protein comes from TCRdb applying MiXCR to the immunoSEQ multiplex PCR reads. Among 100,000 to 150,000 distinct CDR3 sequences, over 85% were seen once, and the ten largest hold over 0.3%. Overall study results and limits: The TCR sequencing and HLA analysis in the study involved a relatively small number of individuals, as the study acknowledged.

Sequencing of TCR beta was undertaken in CD8+ and CD4+ T cells derived from blood. Negative isolation was used for CD8+ and CD4+ T cells, and FACS enrichment was applied to TEMRA cells. Of note for this clonotype: Its antigen is currently unknown.

The source of this sequence is a human donor with multiple sclerosis. The source material was CD8+ T cells from PBMCs. The genes are TRBV7-9 and TRBJ2-7, with 7 positions matching TRBD1. This CDR3 is CASRGQNNYEQYF. The CDR3, as DNA: TGTGCCAGCAGGGGACAGAACAACTACGAGCAGTACTTC.